Shown below are 27 T cell receptor beta chains from a single sample sequenced in a study of T cells in Graves' hyperthyroidism and ophthalmopathy (dated by TCRdb to between 2018 and 2021). Libraries were prepared through multiplex PCR. The sequencing machine was an Illumina HiSeq 2000. The TCR beta CDR3 regions were amplified from the RNA transcripts. The TCR CDR3 was subjected to a first round of RT-PCR using the HTBI primer set and the Qiagen OneStep RT-PCR kit. TCRdb cleaned the public reads at Q25 with fastp, built clones with MiXCR and kept in-frame beta chains. One record per CDR3 amino acid sequence lists the most common genes and DNA. The sample records roughly 840,000 distinct CDR3 sequences, 35% to 40% of which are singletons. Roughly 8.3% of the sample rests with the top ten. Sequenced material: blood. All receptors come from a man between 18 and 35 years old with Graves' hyperthyroidism.

This clonotype was recorded at least ten times. The rearrangement joins TRBV10-3 to TRBJ2-2; no reliable D call. The germline gives CDR1 ENHRY, CDR2 SYGVKD. The CDR3 has 11 residues. V shed 10 bases and J shed 3 bases, with 6 bases lying between them. CDR3 protein: CATLYTGELFF. The CDR3, as DNA: TGTGCCACGCTCTACACCGGGGAGCTGTTTTTT.

This clonotype appeared many times. The chain combines TRBV2 with TRBJ1-1; no clear D. In germline, CDR1 is SNHLY, CDR2 FYNNEI. The CDR3 covers 14 residues. Between the trimmed V and J ends, which lost 4 bases and 1 base, there was a span of 10 bases. The CDR3 here is CASSGEVKNTEAFF. CDR3 in DNA: TGTGCCAGCAGTGGCGAGGTGAAGAACACTGAAGCTTTCTTT.

This clonotype was seen only a few times. This chain connects TRBV9 to TRBJ2-7; D is unclear. V lost 4 bases, J lost 1 base, and 15 bases lay in between. The CDR3 spans 15 residues. The germline gives CDR1 SGDLS, CDR2 YYNGEE. The CDR3 spells CASSPPDAPSYEQYF. The CDR3 DNA follows: TGTGCCAGCAGCCCGCCGGACGCACCGTCCTACGAGCAGTACTTC.

This clonotype was detected only a few times. This rearrangement joins TRBV2 to TRBJ1-6, with unresolved D. The V gene lost 3 bases and the J gene lost 11 bases, with 5 bases spanning the gap. The germline V gene has CDR1 SNHLY and CDR2 FYNNEI. This CDR3 spans 11 amino acids. The CDR3, as DNA: TGTGCCAGCAGTGATAGACCACCCCTCCACTTT. Its translation is CASSDRPPLHF.

At least ten counts were recorded for this clonotype. The chain links TRBV20-1 to TRBJ1-1; tentatively, D is TRBD1 (5 bases). The germline V gene encodes CDR1 DFQATT and CDR2 SNEGSKA (reference sequence). This CDR3 has 13 amino acids. V lost 6 bases to trimming and J lost 1 base, with 12 bases between them. CDR3: CSARSQGNTEAFF. The CDR3 DNA sequence: TGCAGTGCAAGAAGTCAGGGGAACACTGAAGCTTTCTTT.

V and J are TRBV9 and TRBJ2-7, with D unresolved. V gave up 4 bases and J gave up 5 bases, with 16 bases separating them. Germline CDR1 reads SGDLS; CDR2 reads YYNGEE. CDR3 size: 14 residues. The CDR3 region has the DNA TGTGCCAGCAGCTTGAGTGGCCCCGAGGACGAGCAGTACTTC. Translating it yields CASSLSGPEDEQYF. The complete variable domain, with remaining parts taken from reference TRBV9 and TRBJ2-7, reads DSGVTQTPKHLITATGQRVTLRCSPRSGDLSVYWYQQSLDQGLQFLIQYYNGEERAKGNILERFSAQQFPDLHSELNLSSLELGDSALYFCASSLSGPEDEQYFGPGTRLTVT.

This clonotype was detected ten times or more. J is TRBJ1-1 and V is TRBV19; TRBD1 matches 8 bases. The germline V gene has CDR1 LNHDA and CDR2 SQIVND (reference sequence). The CDR3 totals 11 residues. V gave up 10 bases and J gave up 10 bases; unmatched junction bases: 8. CDR3 sequence reads: CATWSGGAAFF. The CDR3 nucleotides are TGTGCCACCTGGTCAGGGGGCGCAGCTTTCTTT.

As for this clonotype: Possible read error: a much larger clone is one base away. The CDR3 protein is CASSLARRHEASF. The CDR3 DNA follows: TGCGCCAGCAGCTTGGCCAGACGACATGAAGCTTCCTTT. The chain combines TRBV5-1 with TRBJ1-1; no firm D call. The CDR3 runs 13 residues. CDR1 is SGHRS, CDR2 YFSETQ, per germline. Full variable domain (outside the CDR3, taken from reference TRBV5-1 and TRBJ1-1): KAGVTQTPRYLIKTRGQQVTLSCSPISGHRSVSWYQQTPGQGLQFLFEYFSETQRNKGNFPGRFSGRQFSNSRSEMNVSTLELGDSALYLCASSLARRHEASFGQGTRLTVV.

This chain joins TRBV5-1 and TRBJ2-7; 10 bases agree with TRBD2. Germline V CDR1 and CDR2: SGHRS, YFSETQ. This CDR3 spans 15 amino acids. J was trimmed by 6 bases and V by 5 bases; bases with no gene match: 11. CDR3 sequence: CASRPLSGRFGEQYF. CDR3 nucleotide sequence: TGCGCCAGCAGACCACTTAGCGGGAGGTTCGGCGAGCAGTACTTC. Based on the CDR3 plus reference TRBV5-1 and TRBJ2-7, the full variable domain is KAGVTQTPRYLIKTRGQQVTLSCSPISGHRSVSWYQQTPGQGLQFLFEYFSETQRNKGNFPGRFSGRQFSNSRSEMNVSTLELGDSALYLCASRPLSGRFGEQYFGPGTRLTVT.

A word on this clonotype: Relative to the germline gene, one junction end is altered; a read error may explain this. The V call is TRBV9, the J call TRBJ2-5, with D possibly TRBD1 on 6 matching bases. Germline V CDR1 and CDR2: SGDLS, YYNGEE. There are 17 residues in the CDR3. The CDR3 reads CTSSLLGGALAQETQYF. The DNA for the CDR3 is TGTACCAGCAGCCTCCTAGGGGGAGCGTTAGCCCAAGAGACCCAGTACTTC.

The chain combines TRBV29-1 with TRBJ1-4; 11 bases agree with TRBD1. Germline values: CDR1 SQVTM, CDR2 ANQGSEA. V trimming: 7 bases; J trimming: 8 bases; junction bases outside the gene matches: 6. The CDR3 totals 13 residues. CDR3 nucleotides: TGCAGCGGGGGACAGGGGGTGGGCGAAAAACTGTTTTTT. It codes for CSGGQGVGEKLFF.

This clonotype was seen many times. V usage is TRBV2 and J usage is TRBJ1-1; 8 positions match TRBD1. Per germline, CDR1 SNHLY and CDR2 FYNNEI. The CDR3 covers 14 residues. Losses at the gene ends were 6 bases for V and 5 bases for J; bases not matched to a gene: 8. The CDR3 region is CASRGDRGSTEAFF. Here the CDR3 DNA reads TGTGCCAGCAGGGGAGACAGGGGTAGTACTGAAGCTTTCTTT.

This clonotype was recorded at least ten times. V is TRBV5-1 and J is TRBJ1-4; TRBD1 might be the D (6 bases). The V gene lost 3 bases and the J gene lost 3 bases, with 12 bases spanning the gap. CDR3 size: 15 residues. Germline values: CDR1 SGHRS, CDR2 YFSETQ. The CDR3: CASSSTGAANEKLFF. For the CDR3, the DNA is TGCGCCAGCAGCTCGACAGGTGCGGCTAATGAAAAACTGTTTTTT.

The chain couples TRBV2 to TRBJ1-6; D perhaps matches TRBD1 (5 bases). Trimming shortened V by 8 bases and J by 9 bases, and 14 bases separated the two germline ends. Germline V gene sequence: CDR1 SNHLY, CDR2 FYNNEI. The CDR3 totals 13 residues. The CDR3 here is CASQDAGSSPLHF. CDR3 DNA: TGTGCCAGCCAAGACGCAGGGTCTTCACCCCTCCACTTT.

This clonotype was counted only a few times. This chain links TRBV14 with TRBJ1-1; no definite D call. In germline, CDR1 is SGHDN, CDR2 FVKESK. There are 15 residues in the CDR3. V dropped 0 bases and J dropped 8 bases, with 16 bases sitting between them. CDR3 protein: CASSQDLSSAQEAFF. CDR3 DNA sequence: TGTGCCAGCAGCCAAGATTTAAGCTCCGCTCAGGAAGCTTTCTTT.

This clonotype came up a few times. This CDR3 fails to terminate in the conserved phenylalanine or tryptophan, so it likely reflects a read error. The rearrangement joins TRBV29-1 to TRBJ2-5; 13 nucleotides match TRBD2. This CDR3 is 17 amino acids long. Germline loops: CDR1 SQVTM, CDR2 ANQGSEA. V trimming: 0 bases; J trimming: 0 bases; junction bases outside the gene matches: 4. CDR3 coding DNA: TGCAGCGTTGAAGATCCACTAGCGGGAGGGGACCAAGAGACCCAGTACCTC. It specifies CSVEDPLAGGDQETQYL.

The rearrangement links TRBV29-1 to TRBJ2-2; D not resolved. Germline V lookup: CDR1 SQVTM, CDR2 ANQGSEA. The CDR3 is 13 amino acids. V lost 4 bases and J 6 bases, leaving 12 bases between the germline ends. The CDR3 DNA reads TGCAGCGTTGGACGATACGAAGCCGGGGAGCTGTTTTTT. This translates into CSVGRYEAGELFF.

The table lists this clonotype with a few counts. Compared with germline, one end of the junction differs, possibly owing to a read error. The chain uses TRBV7-9 and TRBJ1-1; D gene uncertain. The CDR3 length is 15 residues. Germline assignment: CDR1 SEHNR and CDR2 FQNEAQ (reference sequence). In nucleotides, the CDR3 is TGCGCCAGCAGCCAAGATGAACGGCAAAACACTGAAGCTTTCTTT. It translates to CASSQDERQNTEAFF.

This clonotype has at least ten counts. The chain couples TRBV20-1 to TRBJ2-5; D unclear. Trimming shortened V by 6 bases and J by 6 bases, and 14 bases separated the two germline ends. The CDR3 consists of 12 residues. The V gene's germline CDR1 is DFQATT and CDR2 SNEGSKA (reference sequence). The CDR3 DNA reads TGCAGTGCCTCCAGGATGGAACAGACCCAGTACTTC. It codes for CSASRMEQTQYF.

The V and J genes are TRBV2 and TRBJ2-5, with 14 bases that match TRBD2. Germline CDR1 is SNHLY and CDR2 is FYNNEI. The CDR3 covers 16 residues. Trimming cost V 7 bases and J 1 base; bases outside gene matches: 5. As DNA, the CDR3 is TGTGCCAGCACCCCCGGGACTAGCGGGGGCCAAGAGACCCAGTACTTC. This encodes CASTPGTSGGQETQYF.

The sample holds a few counts of this clonotype. This rearrangement joins TRBV29-1 to TRBJ2-2, with TRBD2 matching over 7 bases. V trimming: 3 bases; J trimming: 6 bases; junction bases outside the gene matches: 7. This CDR3 has 14 amino acids. Germline V CDR1 and CDR2: SQVTM, ANQGSEA. The DNA for the CDR3 is TGCAGCGTTGAGTGGCAGGGAGGGGCCGGGGAGCTGTTTTTT. Its translation: CSVEWQGGAGELFF.

There are many counts of this clonotype. The V and J genes are TRBV29-1 and TRBJ2-7; D tentatively fits TRBD1 or TRBD2 (5 bases each). Deletions cut 2 bases from V and 1 base from J, with 18 bases between. This CDR3 is built from 16 residues. Per germline, CDR1 SQVTM and CDR2 ANQGSEA. CDR3 in DNA: TGCAGCGTTGAACTCCTACCCGGGGACGGTTCCTACGAGCAGTACTTC. Protein product: CSVELLPGDGSYEQYF.

This clonotype was counted a few times. This may be a read error, as it is one base from a much larger clone. The chain carries TRBV19 and TRBJ1-5; TRBD1 matches 9 bases. The CDR3 is 15 residues long. Germline V gives CDR1 LNHDA, CDR2 SQIVND (reference sequence). The DNA for the CDR3 is TGTGCCGGTAGTACGACAGGGGGGGGCAATCAGCCCCAGCATTTT. Protein product: CAGSTTGGGNQPQHF. The full variable domain, completed using reference TRBV19 and TRBJ1-5, is DGGITQSPKYLFRKEGQNVTLSCEQNLNHDAMYWYRQDPGQGLRLIYYSQIVNDFQKGDIAEGYSVSREKKESFPLTVTSAQKNPTAFYLCAGSTTGGGNQPQHFGDGTRLSIL.

The V gene is TRBV7-2, the J gene TRBJ2-7; D gene unclear. V was trimmed by 1 base and J by 5 bases, leaving 9 bases between them. The length of the CDR3 is 13 residues. CDR1 SGHTA and CDR2 FQGNSA come from the germline V gene. The CDR3 nucleotides are TGTGCCAGCAGCTTAGTGGGAACCAACGAGCAGTACTTC. Translation gives CASSLVGTNEQYF.

CDR3 sequence reads: CASSAETGAPYEQYF. CDR3 DNA sequence: TGTGCCAGCAGCGCAGAGACAGGGGCACCCTACGAGCAGTACTTC. The V call is TRBV7-9, the J call TRBJ2-7, with TRBD1 identical over 8 bases. Looked up from germline, CDR1 is SEHNR and CDR2 is FQNEAQ (reference sequence). The V segment lost 5 bases and the J segment 2 bases; nucleotides outside the gene matches: 8. This CDR3 region has 15 residues.

This clonotype was seen a handful of times. This chain links TRBV7-3 with TRBJ2-5; a possible D gene is TRBD2 (5 bases). The germline V gene encodes CDR1 SGHTA and CDR2 FQGTGA. V was clipped by 5 bases and J by 5 bases, with 12 bases between them. This CDR3 spans 13 amino acids. The CDR3 nucleotides are TGTGCCAGCAGCATAGGACTTTGGGAGACCCAGTACTTC. Amino acids: CASSIGLWETQYF.

This clonotype was counted many times. V usage is TRBV15 and J usage is TRBJ1-1; 9 bases agree with TRBD1. With 5 bases clipped from V and 5 bases from J, the junction kept 9 bases outside the gene matches. The CDR3 consists of 15 residues. CDR1 and CDR2 from the germline V gene are LNHNV and YYDKDF (reference sequence). The CDR3 reads CATSLNTGGGTEAFF. The CDR3 region has the DNA TGTGCCACCAGCTTAAATACAGGGGGCGGGACTGAAGCTTTCTTT.